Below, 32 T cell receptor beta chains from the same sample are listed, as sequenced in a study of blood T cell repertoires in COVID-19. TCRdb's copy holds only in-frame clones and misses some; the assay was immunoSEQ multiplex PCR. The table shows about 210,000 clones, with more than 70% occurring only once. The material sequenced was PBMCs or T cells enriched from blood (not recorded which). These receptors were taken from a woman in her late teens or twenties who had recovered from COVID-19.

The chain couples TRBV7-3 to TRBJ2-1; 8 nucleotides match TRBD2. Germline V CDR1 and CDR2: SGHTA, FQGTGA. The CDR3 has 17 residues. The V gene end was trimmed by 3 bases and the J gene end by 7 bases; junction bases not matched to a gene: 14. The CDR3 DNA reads TGTGCCAGCAGCTTCTTTGGGCCGGGGGGGGCCGGGAATGAGCAGTTCTTC. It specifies CASSFFGPGGAGNEQFF.

The CDR3 DNA follows: TGTGCCAGCAGCTTAGAACTCGGGGGGCTATCACCCCTCCACTTT. Protein: CASSLELGGLSPLHF. The genes are TRBV7-6 and TRBJ1-6; tentatively, D is TRBD1 (6 bases). The CDR3 runs to 15 residues. Trimming shortened V by 1 base and J by 10 bases, and 14 bases separated the two germline ends. Germline loops: CDR1 SGHVS, CDR2 FNYEAQ.

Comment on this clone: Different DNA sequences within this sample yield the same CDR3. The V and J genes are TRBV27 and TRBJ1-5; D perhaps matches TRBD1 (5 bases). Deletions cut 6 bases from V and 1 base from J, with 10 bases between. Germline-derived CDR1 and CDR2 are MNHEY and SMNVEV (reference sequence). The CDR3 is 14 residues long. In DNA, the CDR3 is TGTGCCAGCAGCCTGGGGGGGAGCAATCAGCCCCAGCATTTT. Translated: CASSLGGSNQPQHF.

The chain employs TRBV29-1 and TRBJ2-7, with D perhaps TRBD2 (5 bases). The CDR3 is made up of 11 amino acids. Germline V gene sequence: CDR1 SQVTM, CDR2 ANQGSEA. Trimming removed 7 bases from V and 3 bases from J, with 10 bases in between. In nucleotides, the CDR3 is TGCAGCGCGAGGGAGAGCTACGAGCAGTACTTC. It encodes CSARESYEQYF.

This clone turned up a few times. The CDR3 spells CAWSRRAEAFF. The DNA for the CDR3 is TGTGCCTGGAGTCGTCGAGCTGAAGCTTTCTTT. The V and J genes are TRBV30 and TRBJ1-1; D gene unclear. The CDR3 consists of 11 residues. Trimming removed 2 bases at V and 6 bases at J, with 7 bases between. The V gene's germline CDR1 is GTSNPN and CDR2 SVGIG (reference sequence).

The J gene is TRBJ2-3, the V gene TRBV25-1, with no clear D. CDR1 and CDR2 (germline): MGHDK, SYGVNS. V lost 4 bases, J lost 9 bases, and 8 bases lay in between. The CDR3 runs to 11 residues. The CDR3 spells CASSVELTQYF. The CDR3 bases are TGTGCCAGCAGTGTTGAGCTGACGCAGTATTTT. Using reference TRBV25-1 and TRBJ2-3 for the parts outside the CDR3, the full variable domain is EADIYQTPRYLVIGTGKKITLECSQTMGHDKMYWYQQDPGMELHLIHYSYGVNSTEKGDLSSESTVSRIRTEHFPLTLESARPSHTSQYLCASSVELTQYFGPGTRLTVL.

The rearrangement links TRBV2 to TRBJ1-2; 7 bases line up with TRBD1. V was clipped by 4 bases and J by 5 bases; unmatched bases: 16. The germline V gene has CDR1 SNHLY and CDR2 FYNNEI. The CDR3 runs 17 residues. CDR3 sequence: CASSVADYRGNRYGYTF. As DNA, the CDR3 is TGTGCCAGCAGTGTAGCAGACTACAGGGGAAATCGGTATGGCTACACCTTC.

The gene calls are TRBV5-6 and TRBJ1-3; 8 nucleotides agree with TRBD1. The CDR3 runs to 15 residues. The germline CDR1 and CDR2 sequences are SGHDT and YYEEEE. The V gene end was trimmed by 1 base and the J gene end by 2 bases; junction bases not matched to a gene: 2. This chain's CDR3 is CASSLWDRPGNTIYF. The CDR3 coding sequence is TGTGCCAGCAGCTTGTGGGACAGGCCTGGAAACACCATATATTTT. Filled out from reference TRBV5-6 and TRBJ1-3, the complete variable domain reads DAGVTQSPTHLIKTRGQQVTLRCSPKSGHDTVSWYQQALGQGPQFIFQYYEEEERQRGNFPDRFSGHQFPNYSSELNVNALLLGDSALYLCASSLWDRPGNTIYFGEGSWLTVV.

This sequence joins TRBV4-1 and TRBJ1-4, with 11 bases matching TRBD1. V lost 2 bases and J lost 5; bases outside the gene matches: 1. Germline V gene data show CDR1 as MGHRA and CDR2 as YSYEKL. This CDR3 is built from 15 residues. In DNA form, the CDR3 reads TGCGCCAGCAGCCAACGGGACAGGGGGAATGAAAAACTGTTTTTT. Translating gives CASSQRDRGNEKLFF.

The CDR3 sequence is CAISEGQFDGYTF. CDR3 DNA sequence: TGTGCCATCAGTGAGGGGCAGTTTGATGGCTACACCTTC. The genes are TRBV10-3 and TRBJ1-2; D is unclear. Germline CDR1 ENHRY, CDR2 SYGVKD. V lost 2 bases and J lost 6, with 10 bases in between. The CDR3 consists of 13 residues.

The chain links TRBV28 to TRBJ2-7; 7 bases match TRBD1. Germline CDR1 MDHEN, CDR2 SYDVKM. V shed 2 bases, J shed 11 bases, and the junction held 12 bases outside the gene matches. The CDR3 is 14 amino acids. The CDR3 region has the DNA TGTGCCAGCAGTTTAAGTGGGCATCTAGACAGGGAGTACTTC. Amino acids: CASSLSGHLDREYF.

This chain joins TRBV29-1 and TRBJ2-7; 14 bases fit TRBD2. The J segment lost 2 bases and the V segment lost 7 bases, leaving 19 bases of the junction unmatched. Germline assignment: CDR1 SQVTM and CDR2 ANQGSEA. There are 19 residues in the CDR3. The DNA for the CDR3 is TGCAGCGCCCTCGGGGTAAGGACTAGCGGGGGGCCGGGGACCTACGAGCAGTACTTC. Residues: CSALGVRTSGGPGTYEQYF.

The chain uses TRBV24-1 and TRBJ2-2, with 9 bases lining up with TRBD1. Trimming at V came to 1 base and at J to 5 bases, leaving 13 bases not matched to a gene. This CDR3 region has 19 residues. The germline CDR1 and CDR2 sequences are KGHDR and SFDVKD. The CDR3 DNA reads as TGTGCCACCAGTGATTTTCCTCTGCGGACAGGGGCTCGGACCGGGGAGCTGTTTTTT. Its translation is CATSDFPLRTGARTGELFF.

CDR3 DNA sequence: TGTGCCAGCAGCGAGGGGGTACAGGGAATGAACACTGAAGCTTTCTTT. Translating it yields CASSEGVQGMNTEAFF. V usage is TRBV9 and J usage is TRBJ1-1; tentatively, D is TRBD1 (6 bases). Germline values: CDR1 SGDLS, CDR2 YYNGEE. V was trimmed by 3 bases and J by 0 bases, leaving 15 bases between them. CDR3 length equals 16 residues.

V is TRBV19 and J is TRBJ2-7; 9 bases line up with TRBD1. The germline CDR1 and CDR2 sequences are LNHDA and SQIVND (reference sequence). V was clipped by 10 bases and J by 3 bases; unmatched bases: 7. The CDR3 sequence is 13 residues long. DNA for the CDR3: TGTGCCACCGAGGGGGGACAGGGCTACGAGCAGTACTTC. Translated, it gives CATEGGQGYEQYF.

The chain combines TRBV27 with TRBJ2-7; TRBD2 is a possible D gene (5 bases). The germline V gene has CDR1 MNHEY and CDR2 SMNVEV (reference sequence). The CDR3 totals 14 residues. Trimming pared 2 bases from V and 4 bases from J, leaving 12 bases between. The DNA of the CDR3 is TGTGCCAGCAGTTTAGCGGGTAGGTCGTACGAGCAGTACTTC. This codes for CASSLAGRSYEQYF.

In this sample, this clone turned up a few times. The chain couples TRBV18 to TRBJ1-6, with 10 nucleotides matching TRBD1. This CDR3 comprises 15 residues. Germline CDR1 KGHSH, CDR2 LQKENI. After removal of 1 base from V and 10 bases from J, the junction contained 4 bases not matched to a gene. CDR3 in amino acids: CASSPLGTGESPLHF. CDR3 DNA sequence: TGTGCCAGCTCACCACTGGGGACAGGGGAATCACCCCTCCACTTT.

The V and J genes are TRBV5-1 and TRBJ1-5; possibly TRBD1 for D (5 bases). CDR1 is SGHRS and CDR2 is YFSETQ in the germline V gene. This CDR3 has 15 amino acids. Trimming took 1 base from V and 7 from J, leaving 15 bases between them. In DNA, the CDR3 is TGCGCCAGCAGCTTGCAAGGGGCGGTAGGACAGCCCCAGCATTTT. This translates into CASSLQGAVGQPQHF.

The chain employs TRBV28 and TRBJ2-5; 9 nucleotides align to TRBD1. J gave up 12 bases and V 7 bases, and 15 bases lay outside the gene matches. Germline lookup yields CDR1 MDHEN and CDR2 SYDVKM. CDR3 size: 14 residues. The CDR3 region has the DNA TGTGCCAGCACTCCATATTGGGGACAGGGAGGAGAGTACTTC. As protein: CASTPYWGQGGEYF.

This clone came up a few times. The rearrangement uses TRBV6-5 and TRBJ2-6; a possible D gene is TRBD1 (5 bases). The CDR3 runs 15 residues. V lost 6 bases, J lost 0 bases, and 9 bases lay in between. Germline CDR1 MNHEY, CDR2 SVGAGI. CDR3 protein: CASRQGGSGANVLTF. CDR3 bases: TGTGCCAGCAGGCAGGGCGGCTCTGGGGCCAACGTCCTGACTTTC.

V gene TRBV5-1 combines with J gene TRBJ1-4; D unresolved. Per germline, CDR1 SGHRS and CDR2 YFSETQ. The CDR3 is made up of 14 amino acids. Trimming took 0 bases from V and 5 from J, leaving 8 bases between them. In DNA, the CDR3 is TGCGCCAGCAGCTTGGGCAGATCGAATGAAAAACTGTTTTTT. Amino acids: CASSLGRSNEKLFF. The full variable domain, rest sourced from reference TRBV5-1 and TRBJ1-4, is KAGVTQTPRYLIKTRGQQVTLSCSPISGHRSVSWYQQTPGQGLQFLFEYFSETQRNKGNFPGRFSGRQFSNSRSEMNVSTLELGDSALYLCASSLGRSNEKLFFGSGTQLSVL.

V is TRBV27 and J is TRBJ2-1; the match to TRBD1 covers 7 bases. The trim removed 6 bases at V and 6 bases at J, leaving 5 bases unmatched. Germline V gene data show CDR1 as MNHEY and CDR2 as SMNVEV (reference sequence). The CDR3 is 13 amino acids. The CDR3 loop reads CASRDRPVNEQFF. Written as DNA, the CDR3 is TGTGCCAGCAGGGACAGGCCTGTCAATGAGCAGTTCTTC.

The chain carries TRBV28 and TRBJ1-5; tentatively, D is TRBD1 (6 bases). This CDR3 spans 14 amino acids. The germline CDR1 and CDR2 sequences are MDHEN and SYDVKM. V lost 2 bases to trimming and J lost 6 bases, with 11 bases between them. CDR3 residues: CASSLTQGRQPQHF. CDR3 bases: TGTGCCAGCAGTTTAACGCAGGGGCGTCAGCCCCAGCATTTT.

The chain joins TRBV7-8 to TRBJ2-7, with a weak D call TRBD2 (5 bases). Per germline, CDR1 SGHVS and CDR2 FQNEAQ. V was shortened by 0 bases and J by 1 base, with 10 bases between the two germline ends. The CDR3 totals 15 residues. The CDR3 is CASSLAGVGSYEQYF. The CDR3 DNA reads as TGTGCCAGCAGCTTAGCGGGAGTCGGTTCCTACGAGCAGTACTTC.

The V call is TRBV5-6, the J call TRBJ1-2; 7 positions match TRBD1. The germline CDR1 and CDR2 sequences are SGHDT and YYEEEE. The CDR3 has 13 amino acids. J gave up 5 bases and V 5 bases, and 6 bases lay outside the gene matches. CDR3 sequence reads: CASRAGTAYGYTF. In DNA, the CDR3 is TGTGCCAGCAGGGCCGGGACAGCTTATGGCTACACCTTC.

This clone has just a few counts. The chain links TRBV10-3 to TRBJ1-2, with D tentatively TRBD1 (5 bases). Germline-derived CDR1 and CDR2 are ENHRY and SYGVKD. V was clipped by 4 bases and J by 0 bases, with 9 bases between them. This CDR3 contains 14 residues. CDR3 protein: CAISGLGANYGYTF. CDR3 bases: TGTGCCATCAGTGGTCTAGGGGCTAACTATGGCTACACCTTC.

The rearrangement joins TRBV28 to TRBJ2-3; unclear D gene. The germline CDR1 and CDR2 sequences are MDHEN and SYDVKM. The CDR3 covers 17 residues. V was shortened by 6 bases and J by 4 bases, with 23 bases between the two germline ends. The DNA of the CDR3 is TGTGCCAGCAGCTTGACTCCGTTTGAGTTTTGGGCAGATACGCAGTATTTT. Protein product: CASSLTPFEFWADTQYF.

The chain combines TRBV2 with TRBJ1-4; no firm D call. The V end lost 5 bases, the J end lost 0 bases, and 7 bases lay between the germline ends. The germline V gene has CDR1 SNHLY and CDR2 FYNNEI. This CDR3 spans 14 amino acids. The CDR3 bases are TGTGCCAGCAGTTCCCACTCAACTAATGAAAAACTGTTTTTT. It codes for CASSSHSTNEKLFF.

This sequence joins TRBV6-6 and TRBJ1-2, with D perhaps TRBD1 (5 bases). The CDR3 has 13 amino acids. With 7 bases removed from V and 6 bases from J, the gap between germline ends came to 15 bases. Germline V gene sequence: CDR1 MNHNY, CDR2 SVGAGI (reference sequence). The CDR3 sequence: CASTRGGGNGYTF. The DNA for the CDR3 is TGTGCCAGCACCCGCGGGGGAGGAAATGGCTACACCTTC.

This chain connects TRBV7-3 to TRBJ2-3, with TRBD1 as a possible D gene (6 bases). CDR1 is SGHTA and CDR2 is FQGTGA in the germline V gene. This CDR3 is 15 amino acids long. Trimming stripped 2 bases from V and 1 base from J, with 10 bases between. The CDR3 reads CASSLEGVGTDTQYF. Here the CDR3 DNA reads TGTGCCAGCAGCTTAGAGGGGGTCGGCACAGATACGCAGTATTTT.

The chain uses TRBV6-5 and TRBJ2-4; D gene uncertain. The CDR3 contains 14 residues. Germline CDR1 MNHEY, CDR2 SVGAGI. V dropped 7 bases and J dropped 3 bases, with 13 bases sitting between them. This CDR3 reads CASTPILVKNIQYF. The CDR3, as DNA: TGTGCCAGCACCCCCATTCTAGTCAAAAACATTCAGTACTTC.

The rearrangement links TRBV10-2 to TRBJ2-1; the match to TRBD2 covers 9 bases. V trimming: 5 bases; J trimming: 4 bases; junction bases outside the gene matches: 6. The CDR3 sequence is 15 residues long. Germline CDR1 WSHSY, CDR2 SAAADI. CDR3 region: CASSLSGGRYNEQFF. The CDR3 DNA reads TGCGCCAGCAGTCTAAGCGGGGGGCGATACAATGAGCAGTTCTTC.